This TCR beta chain stems from a study of CD8+ T cells in alopecia areata. About the research overall: The study gave treated patients oral tofacitinib at 5 to 10 mg twice daily.

The CDR3 spans 12 residues. V was trimmed by 6 bases and J by 5 bases, leaving 7 bases between them. Germline CDR1 and CDR2: SGHTA and FQGNSA. TCR sequencing used cDNA made by reverse transcription of extracted RNA. Method: immunoSEQ multiplex PCR; TCRdb's copy keeps in-frame clones and lacks some. The sample shows around 140,000 clones, about 47% of them seen only once. Findings and limits, study-wide: Higher clonality than in normal scalp was seen in lesional scalp, especially alopecia totalis/universalis.

This clone was detected only a few times. Its antigen is unknown. The sequences come from CD4+ T cells sorted from blood, collected at week 0. The sequence came from a human donor with alopecia areata. The J gene is TRBJ2-2, the V gene TRBV7-2; D not resolved. CDR3 bases: TGTGCCAGCAGGGTGGGGACCGGGGAGCTGTTTTTT. Protein: CASRVGTGELFF.